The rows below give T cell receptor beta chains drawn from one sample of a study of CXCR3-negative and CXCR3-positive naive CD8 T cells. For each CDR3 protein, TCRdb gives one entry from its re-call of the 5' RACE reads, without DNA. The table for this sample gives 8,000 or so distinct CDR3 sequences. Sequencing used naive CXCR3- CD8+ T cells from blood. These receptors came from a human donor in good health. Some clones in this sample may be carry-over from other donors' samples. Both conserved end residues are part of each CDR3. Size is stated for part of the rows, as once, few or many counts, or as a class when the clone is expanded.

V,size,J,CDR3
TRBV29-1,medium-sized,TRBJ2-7,CSVEDREGNEQYF
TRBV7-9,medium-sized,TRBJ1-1,CASSSQTQDEAFF
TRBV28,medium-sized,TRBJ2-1,CASIPWTSENNEQFF
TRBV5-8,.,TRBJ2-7,CASSGRDTSSYEQYF
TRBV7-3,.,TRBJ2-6,CASTPDRAGANVLTF
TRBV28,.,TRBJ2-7,CASSFPLQGGSYEQYF
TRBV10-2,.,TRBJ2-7,CASSQAGPYEQYF
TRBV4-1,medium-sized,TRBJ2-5,CASSQDQETQYF
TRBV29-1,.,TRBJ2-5,CSGQDPYQETQYF
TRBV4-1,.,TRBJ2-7,CASSQDPVAGEQYF
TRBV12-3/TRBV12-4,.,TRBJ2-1,CASSPEGSGRNEQFF
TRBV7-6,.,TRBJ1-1,CASSLSSNTEAFF
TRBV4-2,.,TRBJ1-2,CASSQGGSGYTF
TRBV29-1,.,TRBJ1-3,CSVPKGVSGNTIYF
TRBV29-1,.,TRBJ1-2,CSSRDTYGYTF
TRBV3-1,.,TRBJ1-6,CASSQAPGADYNSPLHF
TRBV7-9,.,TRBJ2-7,CASSLGLAYEQYF